Below are 6 T cell receptor beta chains sequenced from a single sample in a study of blood T cell repertoires in COVID-19. The assay was immunoSEQ multiplex PCR, and TCRdb's table has in-frame clones only and misses some. The table shows about 170,000 clones, with about 88% occurring only once. Sample: peripheral blood. All receptors derive from a man in his sixties with acute or convalescent COVID-19.

The chain combines TRBV21-1 with TRBJ1-4. TRBV21-1 constitutes a pseudogene. CDR3 length: 18 residues. CDR3 loop: CASSSIAGGDLANEKLFF. The CDR3 DNA is TGTGCCAGCAGCAGCATCGCGGGTGGGGACTTAGCTAATGAAAAACTGTTTTTT.

This sequence joins TRBV7-2 and TRBJ1-3; D is perhaps TRBD1 (5 bases). This CDR3 region has 16 residues. Trimming cost V 3 bases and J 0 bases, with 12 bases left between them. CDR1 is SGHTA and CDR2 is FQGNSA in the germline V gene. CDR3 bases: TGTGCCAGCAGCTTGCGGGGGGGTTCCTCTGGAAACACCATATATTTT. It encodes CASSLRGGSSGNTIYF.

The gene calls are TRBV27 and TRBJ1-1; D possibly corresponds to TRBD1 (6 bases). The CDR3 runs to 12 residues. V dropped 2 bases and J dropped 6 bases, with 7 bases sitting between them. Germline CDR1 reads MNHEY; CDR2 reads SMNVEV (reference sequence). The CDR3 sequence: CASSLGGSEAFF. CDR3 in DNA: TGTGCCAGCAGTTTAGGGGGCTCTGAAGCTTTCTTT.

The CDR3 is CASSLEIGGGYEQYV. CDR3 DNA: TGTGCCAGCAGCTTAGAGATTGGCGGGGGCTACGAGCAGTACGTC. The chain recombines TRBV7-2 with TRBJ2-7, with 7 bases that match TRBD2. CDR1 and CDR2 from the germline V gene are SGHTA and FQGNSA. The CDR3 is 15 amino acids. With V trimmed by 1 base and J by 3 bases, 6 bases remained unmatched.

The V and J genes are TRBV5-1 and TRBJ1-1; 10 bases match TRBD1. The trim removed 2 bases at V and 5 bases at J, leaving 3 bases unmatched. Germline values: CDR1 SGHRS, CDR2 YFSETQ. CDR3 length: 14 amino acids. The CDR3 protein is CASSFGQGGTEAFF. The CDR3 coding sequence is TGCGCCAGCAGCTTCGGACAGGGGGGGACTGAAGCTTTCTTT. Full variable domain (rest looked up from reference TRBV5-1 and TRBJ1-1): KAGVTQTPRYLIKTRGQQVTLSCSPISGHRSVSWYQQTPGQGLQFLFEYFSETQRNKGNFPGRFSGRQFSNSRSEMNVSTLELGDSALYLCASSFGQGGTEAFFGQGTRLTVV.

The chain joins TRBV7-9 to TRBJ2-5, with 9 bases fitting TRBD2. The V and J ends lost 2 bases and 4 bases, in that order; junction bases with no gene match: 2. From germline, CDR1 is SEHNR and CDR2 FQNEAQ (reference sequence). This CDR3 region has 14 residues. The CDR3 here is CASSLLLAGETQYF. The CDR3 DNA follows: TGTGCCAGCAGCTTATTACTAGCGGGAGAGACCCAGTACTTC.